This TCR beta chain was identified during a study of shared clonotypes between healthy human individuals. Overall study findings and caveats: Naive subsets usually exceeded memory subsets in estimated richness.

For this clone: Its antigen is as yet unknown.

Germline lookup yields CDR1 LGHNA and CDR2 YNFKEQ. CDR3 length equals 16 residues. Trimming removed 4 bases at V and 1 base at J, with 16 bases between. Naive CD8 populations comprised CD45RO-negative cells positively selected for CCR7, excluding terminally differentiated effector memory CD45RA+ cells. The repertoire was sequenced with immunoSEQ multiplex PCR; TCRdb's copy has only in-frame clones and lacks some. The table shows roughly 2 million clones, with over 85% occurring only once. Sequencing was done on a sample of naive CD8+ T cells sorted from blood. This sequence was found in a man aged 18 to 35 in good health. The V gene is TRBV4-2, the J gene TRBJ1-1; D uncertain. CDR3 region: CASSPTAPSPNTEAFF. The CDR3, as DNA: TGTGCCAGCAGCCCAACTGCCCCCAGTCCGAACACTGAAGCTTTCTTT.